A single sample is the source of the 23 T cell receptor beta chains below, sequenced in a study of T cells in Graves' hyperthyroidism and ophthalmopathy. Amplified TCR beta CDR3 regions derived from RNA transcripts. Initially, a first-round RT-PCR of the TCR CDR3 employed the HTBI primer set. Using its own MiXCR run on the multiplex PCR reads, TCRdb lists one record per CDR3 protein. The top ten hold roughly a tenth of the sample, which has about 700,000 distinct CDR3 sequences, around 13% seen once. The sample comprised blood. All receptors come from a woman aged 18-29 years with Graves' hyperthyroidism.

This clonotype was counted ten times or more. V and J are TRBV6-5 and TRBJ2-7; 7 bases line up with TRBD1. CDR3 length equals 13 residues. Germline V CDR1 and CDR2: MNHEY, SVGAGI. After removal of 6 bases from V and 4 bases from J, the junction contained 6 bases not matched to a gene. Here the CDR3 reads CASRLRGTYEQYF. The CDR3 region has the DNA TGTGCCAGCAGGCTCAGGGGGACATACGAGCAGTACTTC.

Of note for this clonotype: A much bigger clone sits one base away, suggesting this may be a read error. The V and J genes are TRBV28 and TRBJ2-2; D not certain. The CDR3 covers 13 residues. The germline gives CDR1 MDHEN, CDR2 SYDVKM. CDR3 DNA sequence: TGTGTCAGCAGTTTAAACGGGTACGGGGAGCTGTTTTTT. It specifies CVSSLNGYGELFF.

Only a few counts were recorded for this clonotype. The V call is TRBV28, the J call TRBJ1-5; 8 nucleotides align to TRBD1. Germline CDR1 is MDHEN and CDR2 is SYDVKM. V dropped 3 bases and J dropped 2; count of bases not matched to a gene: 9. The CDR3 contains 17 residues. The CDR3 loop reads CASSLTGVRGGNQPQHF. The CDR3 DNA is TGTGCCAGCAGTTTGACAGGGGTGCGGGGGGGCAATCAGCCCCAGCATTTT.

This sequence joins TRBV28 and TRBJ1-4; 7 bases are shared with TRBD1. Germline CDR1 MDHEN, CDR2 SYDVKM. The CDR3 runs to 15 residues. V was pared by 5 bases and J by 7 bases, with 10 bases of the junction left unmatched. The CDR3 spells CASSEFRGGVEKLFF. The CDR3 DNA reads TGTGCCAGCAGTGAATTCCGAGGGGGCGTTGAAAAACTGTTTTTT.

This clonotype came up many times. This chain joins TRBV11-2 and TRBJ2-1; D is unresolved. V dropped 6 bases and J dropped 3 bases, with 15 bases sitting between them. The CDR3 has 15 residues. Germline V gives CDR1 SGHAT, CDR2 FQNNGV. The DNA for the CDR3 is TGTGCCAGCAGTCAGAGCCCCCTCGACTACAATGAGCAGTTCTTC. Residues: CASSQSPLDYNEQFF.

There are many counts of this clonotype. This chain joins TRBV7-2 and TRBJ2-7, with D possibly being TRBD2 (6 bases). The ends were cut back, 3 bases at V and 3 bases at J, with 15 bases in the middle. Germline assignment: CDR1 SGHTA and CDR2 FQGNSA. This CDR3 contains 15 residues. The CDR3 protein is CASSFSGPGSYEQYF. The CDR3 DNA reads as TGTGCCAGCAGCTTTAGCGGCCCAGGCAGCTACGAGCAGTACTTC.

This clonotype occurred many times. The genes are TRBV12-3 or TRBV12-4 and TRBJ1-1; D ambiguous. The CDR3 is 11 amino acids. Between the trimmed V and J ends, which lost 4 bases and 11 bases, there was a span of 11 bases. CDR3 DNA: TGTGCCAGCAGTTCGGGCGTGATCGCTTTCTTT. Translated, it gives CASSSGVIAFF.

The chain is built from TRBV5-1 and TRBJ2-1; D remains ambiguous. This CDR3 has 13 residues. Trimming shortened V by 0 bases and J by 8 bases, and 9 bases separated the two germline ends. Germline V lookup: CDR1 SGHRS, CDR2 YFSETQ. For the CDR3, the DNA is TGCGCCAGCAGCTTGGAGTACGGGCATGAGCAGTTCTTC. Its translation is CASSLEYGHEQFF.

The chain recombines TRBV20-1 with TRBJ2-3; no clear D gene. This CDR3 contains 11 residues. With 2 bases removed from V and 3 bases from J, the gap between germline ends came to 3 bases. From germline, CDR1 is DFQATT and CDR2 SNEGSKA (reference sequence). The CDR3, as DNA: TGCAGTGCTAGACGGACAGATACGCAGTATTTT. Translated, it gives CSARRTDTQYF.

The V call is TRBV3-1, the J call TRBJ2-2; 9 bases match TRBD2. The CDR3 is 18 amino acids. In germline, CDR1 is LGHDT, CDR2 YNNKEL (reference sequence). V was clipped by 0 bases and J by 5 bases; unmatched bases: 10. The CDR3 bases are TGTGCCAGCAGCCAAGATTCTCAGCTAGCGGGACCAACCGGGGAGCTGTTTTTT. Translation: CASSQDSQLAGPTGELFF.

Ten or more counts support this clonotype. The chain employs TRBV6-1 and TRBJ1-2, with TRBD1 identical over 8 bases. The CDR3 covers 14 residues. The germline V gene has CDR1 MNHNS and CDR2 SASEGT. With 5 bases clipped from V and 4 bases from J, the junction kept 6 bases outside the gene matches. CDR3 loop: CASSSDRGSYGYTF. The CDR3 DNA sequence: TGTGCCAGCAGTTCCGACAGGGGCAGCTATGGCTACACCTTC.

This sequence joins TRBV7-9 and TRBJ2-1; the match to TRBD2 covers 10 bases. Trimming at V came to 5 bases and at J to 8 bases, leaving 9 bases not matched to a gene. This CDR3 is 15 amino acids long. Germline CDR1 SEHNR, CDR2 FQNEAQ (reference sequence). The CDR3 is CASSPLAGPSDEQFF. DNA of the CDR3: TGTGCCAGCAGCCCACTAGCGGGGCCCTCTGATGAGCAGTTCTTC.

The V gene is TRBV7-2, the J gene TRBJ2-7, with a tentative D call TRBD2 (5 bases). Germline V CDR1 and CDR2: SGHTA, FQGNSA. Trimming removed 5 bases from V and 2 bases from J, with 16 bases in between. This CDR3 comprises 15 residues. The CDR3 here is CASSLESGRPYEQYF. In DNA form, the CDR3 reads TGTGCCAGCAGCCTCGAAAGCGGAAGACCCTACGAGCAGTACTTC.

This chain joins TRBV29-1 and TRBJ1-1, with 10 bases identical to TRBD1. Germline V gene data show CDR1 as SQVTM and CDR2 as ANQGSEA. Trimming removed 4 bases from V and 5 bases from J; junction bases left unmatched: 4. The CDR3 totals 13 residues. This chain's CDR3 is CSVVDRGRTEAFF. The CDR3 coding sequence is TGCAGCGTTGTTGACAGGGGGCGAACTGAAGCTTTCTTT.

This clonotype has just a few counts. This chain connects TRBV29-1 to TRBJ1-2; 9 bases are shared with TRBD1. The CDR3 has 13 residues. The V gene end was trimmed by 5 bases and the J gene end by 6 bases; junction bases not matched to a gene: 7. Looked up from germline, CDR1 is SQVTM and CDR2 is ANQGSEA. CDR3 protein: CSVLLRDRDGYTF. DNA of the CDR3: TGCAGCGTTCTTCTGAGGGACAGGGATGGCTACACCTTC.

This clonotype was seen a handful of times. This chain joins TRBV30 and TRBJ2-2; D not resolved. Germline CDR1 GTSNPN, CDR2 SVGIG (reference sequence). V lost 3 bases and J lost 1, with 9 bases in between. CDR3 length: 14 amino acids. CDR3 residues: CAWRPWGNTGELFF. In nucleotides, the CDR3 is TGTGCCTGGAGACCTTGGGGGAACACCGGGGAGCTGTTTTTT. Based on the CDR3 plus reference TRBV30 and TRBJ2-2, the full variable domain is SQTIHQWPATLVQPVGSPLSLECTVEGTSNPNLYWYRQAAGRGLQLLFYSVGIGQISSEVPQNLSASRPQDRQFILSSKKLLLSDSGFYLCAWRPWGNTGELFFGEGSRLTVL.

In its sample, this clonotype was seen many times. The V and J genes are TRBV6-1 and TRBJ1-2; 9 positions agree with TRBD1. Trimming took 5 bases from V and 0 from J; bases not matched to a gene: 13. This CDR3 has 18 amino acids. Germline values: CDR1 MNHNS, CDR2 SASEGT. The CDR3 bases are TGTGCCAGCAGTCCCAGGACGACAGGGGGTGCGGCTAACTATGGCTACACCTTC. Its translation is CASSPRTTGGAANYGYTF.

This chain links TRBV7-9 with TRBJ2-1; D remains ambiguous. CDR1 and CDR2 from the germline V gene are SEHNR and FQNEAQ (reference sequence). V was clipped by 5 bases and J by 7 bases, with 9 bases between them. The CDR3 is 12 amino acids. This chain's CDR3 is CASSQDQNEQFF. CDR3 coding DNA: TGTGCCAGCAGCCAGGATCAAAATGAGCAGTTCTTC.

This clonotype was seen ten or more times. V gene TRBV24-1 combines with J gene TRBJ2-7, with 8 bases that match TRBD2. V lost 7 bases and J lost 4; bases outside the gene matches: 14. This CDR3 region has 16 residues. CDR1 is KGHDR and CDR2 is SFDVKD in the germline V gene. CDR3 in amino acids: CATSLTGGPSAYEQYF. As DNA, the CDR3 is TGTGCCACCAGCCTAACGGGGGGGCCCTCGGCGTACGAGCAGTACTTC.

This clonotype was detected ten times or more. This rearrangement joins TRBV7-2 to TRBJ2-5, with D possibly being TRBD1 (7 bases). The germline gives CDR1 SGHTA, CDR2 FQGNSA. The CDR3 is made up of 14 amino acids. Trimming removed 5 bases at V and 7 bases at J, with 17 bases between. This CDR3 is CASSKRRGEWTQYF. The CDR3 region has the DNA TGTGCCAGCAGCAAACGCAGGGGGGAATGGACCCAGTACTTC.

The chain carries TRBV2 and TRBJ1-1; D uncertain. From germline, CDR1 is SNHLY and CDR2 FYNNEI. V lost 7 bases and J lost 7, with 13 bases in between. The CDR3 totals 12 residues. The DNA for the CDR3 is TGTGCCAGCATTTTTCAGTACAGTGAAGCTTTCTTT. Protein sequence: CASIFQYSEAFF.

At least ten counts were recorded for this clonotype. The CDR3 DNA reads TGTGCCAGCAGCCTACAACATTACGAGCAGTACTTC. It specifies CASSLQHYEQYF. The chain has TRBV7-9 and TRBJ2-7; D call uncertain. Germline V gene sequence: CDR1 SEHNR, CDR2 FQNEAQ (reference sequence). There are 12 residues in the CDR3. V lost 5 bases and J lost 4, with 9 bases in between.

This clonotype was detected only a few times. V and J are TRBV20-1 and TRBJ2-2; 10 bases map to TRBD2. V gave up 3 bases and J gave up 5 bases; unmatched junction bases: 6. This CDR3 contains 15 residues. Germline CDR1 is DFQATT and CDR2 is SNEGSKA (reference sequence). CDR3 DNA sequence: TGCAGTGCTAGTGCCCTAGCGGGAGATACCGGGGAGCTGTTTTTT. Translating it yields CSASALAGDTGELFF.